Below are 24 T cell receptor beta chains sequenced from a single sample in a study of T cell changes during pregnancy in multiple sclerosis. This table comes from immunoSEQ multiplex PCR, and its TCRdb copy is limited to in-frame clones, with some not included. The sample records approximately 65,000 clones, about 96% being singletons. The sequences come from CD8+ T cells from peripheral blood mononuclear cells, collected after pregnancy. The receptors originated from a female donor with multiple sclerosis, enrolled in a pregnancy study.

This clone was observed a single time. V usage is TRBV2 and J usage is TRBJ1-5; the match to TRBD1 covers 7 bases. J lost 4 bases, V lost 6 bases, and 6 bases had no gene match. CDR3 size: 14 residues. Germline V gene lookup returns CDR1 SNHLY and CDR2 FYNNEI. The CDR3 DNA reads TGTGCCAGCAGCGGGACAGAAACAAATCAGCCCCAGCATTTT. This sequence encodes CASSGTETNQPQHF.

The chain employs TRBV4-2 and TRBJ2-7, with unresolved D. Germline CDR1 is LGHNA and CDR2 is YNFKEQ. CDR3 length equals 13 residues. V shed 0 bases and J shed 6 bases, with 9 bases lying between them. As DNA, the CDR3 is TGTGCCAGCAGCCAAGATCCTGCGGCCGAGCAGTACTTC. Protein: CASSQDPAAEQYF.

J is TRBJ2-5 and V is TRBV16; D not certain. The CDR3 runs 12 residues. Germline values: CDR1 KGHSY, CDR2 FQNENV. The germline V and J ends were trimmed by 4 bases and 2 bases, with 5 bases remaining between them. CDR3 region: CASSRRQETQYF. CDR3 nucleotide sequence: TGTGCCAGCAGCCGGCGGCAAGAGACCCAGTACTTC.

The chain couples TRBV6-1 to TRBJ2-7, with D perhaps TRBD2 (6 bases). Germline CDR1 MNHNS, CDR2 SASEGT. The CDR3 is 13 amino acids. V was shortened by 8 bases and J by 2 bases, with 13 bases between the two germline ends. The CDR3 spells CASRGSGTYEQYF. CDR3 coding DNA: TGTGCCAGCCGGGGTAGCGGAACCTACGAGCAGTACTTC.

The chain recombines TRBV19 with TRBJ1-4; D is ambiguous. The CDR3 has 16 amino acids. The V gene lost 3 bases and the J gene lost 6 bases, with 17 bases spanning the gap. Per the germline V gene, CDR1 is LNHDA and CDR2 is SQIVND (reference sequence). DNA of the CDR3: TGTGCCAGTAGTATGCGTAGGGCCGGGGAGGATGAAAAACTGTTTTTT. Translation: CASSMRRAGEDEKLFF.

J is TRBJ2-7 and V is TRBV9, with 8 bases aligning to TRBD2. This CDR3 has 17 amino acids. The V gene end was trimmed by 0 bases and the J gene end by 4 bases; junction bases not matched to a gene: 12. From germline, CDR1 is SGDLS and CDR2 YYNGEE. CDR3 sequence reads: CASSVEAGAAPLYEQYF. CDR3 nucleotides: TGTGCCAGCAGCGTAGAAGCGGGGGCAGCCCCTCTGTACGAGCAGTACTTC.

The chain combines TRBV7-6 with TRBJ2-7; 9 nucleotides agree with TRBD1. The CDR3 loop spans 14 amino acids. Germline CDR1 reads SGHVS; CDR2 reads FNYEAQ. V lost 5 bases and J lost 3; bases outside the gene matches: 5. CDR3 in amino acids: CASSLGQGIYEQYF. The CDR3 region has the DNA TGTGCCAGCAGCCTCGGACAGGGGATCTACGAGCAGTACTTC. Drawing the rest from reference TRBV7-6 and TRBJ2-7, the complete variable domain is GAGVSQSPRYKVTKRGQDVALRCDPISGHVSLYWYRQALGQGPEFLTYFNYEAQQDKSGLPNDRFSAERPEGSISTLTIQRTEQRDSAMYRCASSLGQGIYEQYFGPGTRLTVT.

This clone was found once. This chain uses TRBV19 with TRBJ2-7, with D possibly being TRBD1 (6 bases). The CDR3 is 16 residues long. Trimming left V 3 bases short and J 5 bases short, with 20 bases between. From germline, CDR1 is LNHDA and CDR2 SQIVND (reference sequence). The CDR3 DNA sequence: TGTGCCAGTAGTATTGCCCATAGGACAGTTTGGAACGAGCAGTACTTC. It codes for CASSIAHRTVWNEQYF. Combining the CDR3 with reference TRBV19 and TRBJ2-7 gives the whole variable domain DGGITQSPKYLFRKEGQNVTLSCEQNLNHDAMYWYRQDPGQGLRLIYYSQIVNDFQKGDIAEGYSVSREKKESFPLTVTSAQKNPTAFYLCASSIAHRTVWNEQYFGPGTRLTVT.

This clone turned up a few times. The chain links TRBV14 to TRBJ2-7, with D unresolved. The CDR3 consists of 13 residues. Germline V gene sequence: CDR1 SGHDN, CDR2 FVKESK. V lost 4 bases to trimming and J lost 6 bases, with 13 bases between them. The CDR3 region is CASSLTEFSEQYF. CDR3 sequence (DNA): TGTGCCAGCAGCCTTACCGAATTTAGCGAGCAGTACTTC.

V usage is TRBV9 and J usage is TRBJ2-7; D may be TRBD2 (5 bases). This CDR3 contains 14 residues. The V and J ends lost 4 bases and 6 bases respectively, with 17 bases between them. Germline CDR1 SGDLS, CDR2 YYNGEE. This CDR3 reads CASSPSFSAVEQYF. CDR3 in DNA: TGTGCCAGCAGCCCGTCGTTTAGCGCGGTCGAGCAGTACTTC.

In nucleotides, the CDR3 is TGCAGCGCCGTAGGGGGTTACAATGAGCAGTTCTTC. Protein: CSAVGGYNEQFF. V is TRBV29-1 and J is TRBJ2-1, with D maybe TRBD1 (6 bases). In germline, CDR1 is SQVTM, CDR2 ANQGSEA. Trimming left V 7 bases short and J 4 bases short, with 11 bases between. This CDR3 comprises 12 residues.

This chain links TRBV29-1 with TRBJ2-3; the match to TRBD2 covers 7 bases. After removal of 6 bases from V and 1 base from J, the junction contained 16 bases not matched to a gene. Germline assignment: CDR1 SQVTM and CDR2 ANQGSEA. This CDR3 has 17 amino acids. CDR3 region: CSVLMAGDHSGTDTQYF. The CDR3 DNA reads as TGCAGCGTCTTAATGGCGGGGGATCATTCCGGCACAGATACGCAGTATTTT.

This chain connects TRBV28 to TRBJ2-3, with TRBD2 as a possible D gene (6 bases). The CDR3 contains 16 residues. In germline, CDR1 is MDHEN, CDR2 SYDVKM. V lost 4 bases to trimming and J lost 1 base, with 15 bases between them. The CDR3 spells CASSSWREPGTDTQYF. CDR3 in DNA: TGTGCCAGCAGTTCGTGGAGGGAGCCTGGCACAGATACGCAGTATTTT.

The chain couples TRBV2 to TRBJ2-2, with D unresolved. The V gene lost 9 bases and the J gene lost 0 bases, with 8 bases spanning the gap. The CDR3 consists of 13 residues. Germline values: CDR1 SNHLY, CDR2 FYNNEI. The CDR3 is CARRAPNTGELFF. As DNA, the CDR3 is TGTGCCAGGAGAGCACCGAACACCGGGGAGCTGTTTTTT.

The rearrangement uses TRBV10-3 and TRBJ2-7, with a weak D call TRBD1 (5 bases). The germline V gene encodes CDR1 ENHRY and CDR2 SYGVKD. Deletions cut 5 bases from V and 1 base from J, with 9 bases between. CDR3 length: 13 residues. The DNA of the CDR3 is TGTGCCATCAGTTTCGACAGATCCTACGAGCAGTACTTC. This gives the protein CAISFDRSYEQYF.

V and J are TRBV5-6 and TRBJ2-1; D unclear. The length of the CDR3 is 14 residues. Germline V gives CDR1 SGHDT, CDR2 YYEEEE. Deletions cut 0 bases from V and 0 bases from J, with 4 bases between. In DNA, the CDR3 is TGTGCCAGCAGCTTGGGGAGCTCCTACAATGAGCAGTTCTTC. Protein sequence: CASSLGSSYNEQFF. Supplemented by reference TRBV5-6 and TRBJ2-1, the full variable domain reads DAGVTQSPTHLIKTRGQQVTLRCSPKSGHDTVSWYQQALGQGPQFIFQYYEEEERQRGNFPDRFSGHQFPNYSSELNVNALLLGDSALYLCASSLGSSYNEQFFGPGTRLTVL.

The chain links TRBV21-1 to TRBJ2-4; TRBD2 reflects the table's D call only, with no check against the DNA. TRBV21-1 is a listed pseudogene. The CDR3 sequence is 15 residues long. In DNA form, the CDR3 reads TGTGCCAGCAGCACCCGCGGGGGAACCAAAAACATTCAGTACTTC. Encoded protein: CASSTRGGTKNIQYF.

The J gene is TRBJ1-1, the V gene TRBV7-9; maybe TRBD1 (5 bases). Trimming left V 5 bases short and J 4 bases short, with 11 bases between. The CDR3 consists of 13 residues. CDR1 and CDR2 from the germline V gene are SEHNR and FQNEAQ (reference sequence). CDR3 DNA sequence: TGTGCCAGCAGCGTGGGTGGGGCCACTGAAGCTTTCTTT. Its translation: CASSVGGATEAFF. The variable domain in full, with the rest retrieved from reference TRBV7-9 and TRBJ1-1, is DTGVSQNPRHKITKRGQNVTFRCDPISEHNRLYWYRQTLGQGPEFLTYFQNEAQLEKSRLLSDRFSAERPKGSFSTLEIQRTEQGDSAMYLCASSVGGATEAFFGQGTRLTVV.

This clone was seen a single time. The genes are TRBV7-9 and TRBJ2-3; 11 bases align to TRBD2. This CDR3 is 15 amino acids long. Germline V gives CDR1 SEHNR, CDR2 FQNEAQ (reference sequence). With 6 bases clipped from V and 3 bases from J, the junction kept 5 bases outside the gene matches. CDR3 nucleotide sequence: TGTGCCAGCAGTTTACTAGCGGGAGTAACAGATACGCAGTATTTT. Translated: CASSLLAGVTDTQYF. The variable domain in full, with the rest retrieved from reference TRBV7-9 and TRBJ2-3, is DTGVSQNPRHKITKRGQNVTFRCDPISEHNRLYWYRQTLGQGPEFLTYFQNEAQLEKSRLLSDRFSAERPKGSFSTLEIQRTEQGDSAMYLCASSLLAGVTDTQYFGPGTRLTVL.

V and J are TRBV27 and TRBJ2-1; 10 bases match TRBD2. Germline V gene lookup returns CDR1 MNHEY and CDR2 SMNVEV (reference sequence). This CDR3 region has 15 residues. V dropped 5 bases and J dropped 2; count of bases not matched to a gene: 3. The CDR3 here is CASSLGTSAYNEQFF. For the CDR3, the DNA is TGTGCCAGCAGTCTCGGGACTAGCGCCTACAATGAGCAGTTCTTC.

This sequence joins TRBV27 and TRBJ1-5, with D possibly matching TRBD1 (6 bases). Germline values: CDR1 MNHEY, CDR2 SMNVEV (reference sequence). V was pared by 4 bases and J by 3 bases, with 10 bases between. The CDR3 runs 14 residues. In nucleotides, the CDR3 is TGTGCCAGCAGTTCAAACAGGGTCAATCAGCCCCAGCATTTT. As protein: CASSSNRVNQPQHF.

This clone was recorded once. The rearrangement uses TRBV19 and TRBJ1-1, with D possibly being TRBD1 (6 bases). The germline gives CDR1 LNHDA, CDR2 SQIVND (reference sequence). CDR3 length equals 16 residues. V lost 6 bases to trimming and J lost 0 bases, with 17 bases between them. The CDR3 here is CASSDQLTGLNTEAFF. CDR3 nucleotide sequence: TGTGCCAGTAGCGATCAACTTACAGGGTTGAACACTGAAGCTTTCTTT.

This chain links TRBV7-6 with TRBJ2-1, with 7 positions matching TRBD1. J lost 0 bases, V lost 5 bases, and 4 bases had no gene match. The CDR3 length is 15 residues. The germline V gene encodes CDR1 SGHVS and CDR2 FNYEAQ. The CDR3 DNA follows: TGTGCCAGCAGCGTGGGACAGAGCTCCTACAATGAGCAGTTCTTC. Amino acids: CASSVGQSSYNEQFF.

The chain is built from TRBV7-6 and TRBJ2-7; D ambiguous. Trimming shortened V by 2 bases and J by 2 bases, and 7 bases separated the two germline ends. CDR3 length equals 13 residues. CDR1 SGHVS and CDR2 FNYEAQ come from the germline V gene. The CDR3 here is CASSLSLTYEQYF. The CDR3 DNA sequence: TGTGCCAGCAGCTTATCTCTTACCTACGAGCAGTACTTC.